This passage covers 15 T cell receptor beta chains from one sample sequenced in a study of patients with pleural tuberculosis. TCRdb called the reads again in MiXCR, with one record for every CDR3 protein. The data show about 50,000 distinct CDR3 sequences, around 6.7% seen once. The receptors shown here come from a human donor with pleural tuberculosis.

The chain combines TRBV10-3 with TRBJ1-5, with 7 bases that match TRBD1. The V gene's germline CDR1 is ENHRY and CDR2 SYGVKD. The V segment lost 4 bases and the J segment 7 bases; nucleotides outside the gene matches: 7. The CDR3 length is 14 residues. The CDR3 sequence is CAISASDRDQPQHF. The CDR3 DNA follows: TGTGCCATCAGTGCGTCTGACAGGGACCAGCCCCAGCATTTT.

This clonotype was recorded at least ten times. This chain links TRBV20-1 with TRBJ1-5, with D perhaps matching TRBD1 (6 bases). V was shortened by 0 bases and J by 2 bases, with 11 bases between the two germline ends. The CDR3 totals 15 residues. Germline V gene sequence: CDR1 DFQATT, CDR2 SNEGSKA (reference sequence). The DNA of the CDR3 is TGCAGTGCTAGAGATCAACAGGGCCGCAATCAGCCCCAGCATTTT. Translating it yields CSARDQQGRNQPQHF.

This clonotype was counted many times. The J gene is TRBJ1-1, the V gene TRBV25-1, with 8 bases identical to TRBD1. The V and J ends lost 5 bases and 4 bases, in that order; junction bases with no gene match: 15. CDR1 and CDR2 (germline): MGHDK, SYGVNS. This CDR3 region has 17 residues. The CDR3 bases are TGTGCCAGCAGTCCCACGACAGGGGCCCTACCAATCACTGAAGCTTTCTTT. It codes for CASSPTTGALPITEAFF.

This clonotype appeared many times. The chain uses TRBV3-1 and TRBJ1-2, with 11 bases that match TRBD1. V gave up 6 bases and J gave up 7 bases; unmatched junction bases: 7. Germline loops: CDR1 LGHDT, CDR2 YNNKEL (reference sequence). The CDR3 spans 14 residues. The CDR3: CASSLRDRGSGYTF. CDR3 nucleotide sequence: TGTGCCAGCAGTCTCCGGGACAGGGGGTCTGGCTACACCTTC.

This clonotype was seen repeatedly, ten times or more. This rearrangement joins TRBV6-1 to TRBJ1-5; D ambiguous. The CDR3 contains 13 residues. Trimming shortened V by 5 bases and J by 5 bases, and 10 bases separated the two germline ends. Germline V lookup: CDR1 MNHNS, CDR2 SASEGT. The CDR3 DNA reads TGTGCCAGCAGTCGAGAGAGATATCAGCCCCAGCATTTT. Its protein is CASSRERYQPQHF.

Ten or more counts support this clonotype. CDR3 sequence: CASRKGGTEAFF. The CDR3 nucleotides are TGTGCCAGCAGGAAGGGAGGGACTGAAGCTTTCTTT. The V gene is TRBV6-1, the J gene TRBJ1-1; D is uncertain. The CDR3 length is 12 residues. V shed 6 bases and J shed 5 bases, with 10 bases lying between them. Germline assignment: CDR1 MNHNS and CDR2 SASEGT.

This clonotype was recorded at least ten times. This chain's CDR3 is CASSQVGREETQYF. CDR3 bases: TGCGCCAGCAGCCAAGTTGGTCGGGAAGAGACCCAGTACTTC. The chain has TRBV4-1 and TRBJ2-5; D gene unclear. CDR3 size: 14 residues. The germline V and J ends were trimmed by 1 base and 3 bases, with 9 bases remaining between them. The V gene's germline CDR1 is MGHRA and CDR2 YSYEKL.

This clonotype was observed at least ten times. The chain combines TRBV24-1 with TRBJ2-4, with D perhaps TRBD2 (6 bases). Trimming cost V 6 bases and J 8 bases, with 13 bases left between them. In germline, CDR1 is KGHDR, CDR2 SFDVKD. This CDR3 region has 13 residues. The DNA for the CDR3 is TGTGCCACCAGTCCATCCCCGGGGGACATTCAGTACTTC. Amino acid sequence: CATSPSPGDIQYF.

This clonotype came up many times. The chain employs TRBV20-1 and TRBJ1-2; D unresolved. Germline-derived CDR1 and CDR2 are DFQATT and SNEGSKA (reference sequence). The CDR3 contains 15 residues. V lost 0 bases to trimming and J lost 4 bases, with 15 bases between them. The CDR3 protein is CSARDEIGMGYGYTF. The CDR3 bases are TGCAGTGCTAGAGATGAAATCGGTATGGGCTATGGCTACACCTTC.

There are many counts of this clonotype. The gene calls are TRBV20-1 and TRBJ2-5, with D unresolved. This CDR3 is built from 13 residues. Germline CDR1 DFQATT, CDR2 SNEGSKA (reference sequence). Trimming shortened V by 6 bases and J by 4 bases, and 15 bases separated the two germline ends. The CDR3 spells CSAPPGGVETQYF. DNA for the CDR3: TGCAGTGCCCCCCCCGGTGGGGTAGAGACCCAGTACTTC.

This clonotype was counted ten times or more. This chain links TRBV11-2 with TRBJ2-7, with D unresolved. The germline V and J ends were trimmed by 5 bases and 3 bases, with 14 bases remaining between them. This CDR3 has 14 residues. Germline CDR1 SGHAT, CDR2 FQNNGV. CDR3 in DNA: TGTGCCAGCAGCCCGGTTCAGCAGATCTACGAGCAGTACTTC. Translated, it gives CASSPVQQIYEQYF.

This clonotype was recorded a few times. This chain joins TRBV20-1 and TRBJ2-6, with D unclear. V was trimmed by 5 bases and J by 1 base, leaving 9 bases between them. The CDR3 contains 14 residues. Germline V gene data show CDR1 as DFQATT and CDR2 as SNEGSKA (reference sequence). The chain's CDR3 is CSAVGLSGANVLTF. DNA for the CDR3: TGCAGTGCTGTTGGATTGTCTGGGGCCAACGTCCTGACTTTC.

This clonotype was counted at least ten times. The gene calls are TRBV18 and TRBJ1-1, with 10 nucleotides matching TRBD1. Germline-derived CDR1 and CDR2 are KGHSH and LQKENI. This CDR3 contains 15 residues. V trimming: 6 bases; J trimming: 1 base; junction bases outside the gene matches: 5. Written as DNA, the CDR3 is TGTGCCAGCTCCCCGGGACAGGGGCAGAACACTGAAGCTTTCTTT. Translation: CASSPGQGQNTEAFF.

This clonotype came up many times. CDR3 bases: TGTGCCAGCAGTGATATAACAGGGGCCGATAATGAAAAACTGTTTTTT. This gives the protein CASSDITGADNEKLFF. This chain links TRBV2 with TRBJ1-4; 7 bases fit TRBD1. The germline gives CDR1 SNHLY, CDR2 FYNNEI. The CDR3 loop spans 16 amino acids. Trimming cost V 3 bases and J 4 bases; bases outside gene matches: 8.

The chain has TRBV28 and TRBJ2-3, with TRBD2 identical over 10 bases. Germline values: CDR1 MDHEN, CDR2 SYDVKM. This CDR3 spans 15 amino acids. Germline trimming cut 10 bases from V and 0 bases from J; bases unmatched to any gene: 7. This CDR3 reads CATLAGPGSTDTQYF. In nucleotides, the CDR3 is TGTGCCACACTAGCGGGACCGGGTAGCACAGATACGCAGTATTTT.